This is a list of T cell receptor beta chains from one sample in a study of shared clonotypes between healthy human individuals. Repertoires were generated with immunoSEQ multiplex PCR, while TCRdb's copy carries only in-frame clones and drops some. Of approximately 480,000 clones listed, 75% to 80% are singletons. Sequenced input: PBMCs. The origin of the receptors is a woman aged 40 to 55 in good health. Some clones in this sample may be carry-over from other donors' samples. Each CDR3 is given with its conserved first and last residue. The D gene is left open where the match is weak. A clone size is listed for some rows: how often the clone was seen (once, few, many), or a class if it is expanded.

TRBV2	.	TRBJ2-1	.	TGTGCCAGCAGTGGGGGGAGTCTCGTGGCCAATGAGCAGTTCTTC	CASSGGSLVANEQFF
TRBV5-6	.	TRBJ1-6	TRBD1	TGTGCCAGCAGCTCGAGGGGGACAGCCTCGAGGAGAGCCCTCCACTTT	CASSSRGTASRRALHF
TRBV6-5	.	TRBJ2-7	.	TGTGCCAGCAGTTCCCCCGGCGGGTTCACCTACGAGCAGTACTTC	CASSSPGGFTYEQYF
TRBV9	.	TRBJ2-5	TRBD2	TGTGCCAGCAGCGTGGGGGCTAGCGGGGCGGAAGAGACCCAGTACTTC	CASSVGASGAEETQYF
TRBV19	.	TRBJ1-1	.	TGTGCCAGTACATATAAATTGTACGGAGTAGGGAACACTGAAGCTTTCTTT	CASTYKLYGVGNTEAFF
TRBV30	.	TRBJ1-2	.	TGTGCCTGGAGCCCAGGGCAGGCCTATGGCTACACCTTC	CAWSPGQAYGYTF
TRBV7-2	.	TRBJ2-5	.	TGTGCCAGCAGCTTAGGACGAACAGGCCAAGAGACCCAGTACTTC	CASSLGRTGQETQYF
TRBV18	.	TRBJ2-3	TRBD2	TGTGCCAGCTCACCCCGGACTAGCGGTAGCACAGATACGCAGTATTTT	CASSPRTSGSTDTQYF
TRBV2	.	TRBJ2-7	.	TGTGCCAGCAGTGTGGCTCTCCGTAGCTCCTACGAGCAGTACTTC	CASSVALRSSYEQYF
TRBV6-5	.	TRBJ1-2	.	TGTGCCAGCAGTTACACGGCCCAGTGGAATGGCTACACCTTC	CASSYTAQWNGYTF
TRBV7-2	.	TRBJ1-2	TRBD1	TGTGCCAGCAGCTTAGCGACAGGGGGCTCTGAAACTAACTATGGCTACACCTTC	CASSLATGGSETNYGYTF
TRBV7-6	.	TRBJ1-3	.	TGTGCCAGCAGCTTAATGCTACAGGCAGATGGAAACACCATATATTTT	CASSLMLQADGNTIYF
TRBV30	few	TRBJ1-4	.	TGTGCCTGGAGTGTAGGGTGGGGAGAAAAACTGTTTTTT	CAWSVGWGEKLFF
TRBV5-8	once	TRBJ2-1	TRBD2	TGTGCCAGCAGCCTACGACTAGCGGGAGGGTGGAATGAGCAGTTCTTC	CASSLRLAGGWNEQFF
TRBV29-1	few	TRBJ1-4	TRBD1	TGCAGCGGCCGAGGGGGCGGGGATGAAAAACTGTTTTTT	CSGRGGGDEKLFF
TRBV9	.	TRBJ2-1	.	TGTGCCAGCAGCGTAGAACTAGGGGGTTATGAGCAGTTCTTC	CASSVELGGYEQFF
TRBV6-6	.	TRBJ2-2	.	TGTGCCAGCAGTGCCGGTCCCACCGGGGAGCTGTTTTTT	CASSAGPTGELFF
TRBV28	.	TRBJ2-7	TRBD2	TGTGCCAGCAGCTTCCTGGGCGGCGGGAGGGGCGAGCAGTACTTC	CASSFLGGGRGEQYF
TRBV5-6	.	TRBJ1-2	.	TGTGCCAGCAGCTACTCACAGGTTAATGGCTACACCTTC	CASSYSQVNGYTF
TRBV7-8	.	TRBJ2-5	.	TGTGCCAGCAGCTTAGTGGGGCGCGAGATGGAGACCCAGTACTTC	CASSLVGREMETQYF
TRBV5-4	.	TRBJ2-3	TRBD2	TGTGCCAGCAGCTTGCGGGAGGGCCCCACAGATACGCAGTATTTT	CASSLREGPTDTQYF
TRBV10-3	.	TRBJ2-1	TRBD2	TGTGCCATCATTCGGGAGGGGACGAGCAATGAGCAGTTCTTC	CAIIREGTSNEQFF
TRBV18	once	TRBJ2-7	.	TGTGCCAGCTCACCACCGTATAATCGGGACGGGGAGCAGTACTTC	CASSPPYNRDGEQYF
TRBV28	.	TRBJ2-7	TRBD1	TGTGCCAGCAGCACGGTGGGGACAGGGGGATACGAGCAGTACTTC	CASSTVGTGGYEQYF
TRBV11-2	.	TRBJ2-7	TRBD1	TGTGCCAGCAGCCGACGACGGGGACAGGGGACCTACGAGCAGTACTTC	CASSRRRGQGTYEQYF
TRBV30	.	TRBJ2-3	TRBD2	TGTGCCTGGACTACTACTAGCGGGCCAAGGGATACGCAGTATTTT	CAWTTTSGPRDTQYF
TRBV9	.	TRBJ2-3	.	TGTGCCAGCAGCGTAGGGTCTAGCGGCACAGATACGCAGTATTTT	CASSVGSSGTDTQYF
TRBV6-5	.	TRBJ2-2	.	TGTGCCAGCAATGGACTACACTCCGGGGAGCTGTTTTTT	CASNGLHSGELFF
TRBV7-8	.	TRBJ2-7	.	TGTGCCAGCAGCTTAGCCGCGCCGACGGGCGAGCAGTACTTC	CASSLAAPTGEQYF
TRBV9	.	TRBJ2-5	.	TGTGCCAGCAGCCTAGGGGTACAAGAGACCCAGTACTTC	CASSLGVQETQYF
TRBV9	few	TRBJ2-1	TRBD2	TGTGCCAGCAGTCAAGCGGGAGGGCTATACAATGAGCAGTTCTTC	CASSQAGGLYNEQFF
TRBV30	.	TRBJ2-1	.	TGTGCCTGGATCGGGACTTCCTCCTACAATGAGCAGTTCTTC	CAWIGTSSYNEQFF
TRBV11-1	.	TRBJ2-3	.	TGTGCCAGCAGCAACCGGGAGTGGGGCACAGATACGCAGTATTTT	CASSNREWGTDTQYF
TRBV28	few	TRBJ2-2	.	TGTGCCAGCAGTTCAATCAGGACCCAGTACAACACCGGGGAGCTGTTTTTT	CASSSIRTQYNTGELFF
TRBV27	.	TRBJ2-1	TRBD2	TGTGCCAGCAGCCGGACTAGCGGGAGTATCGATGAGCAGTTCTTC	CASSRTSGSIDEQFF
TRBV6-1	.	TRBJ2-7	.	TGTGCCAGCAGTGAACACGAGCAGTACTTC	CASSEHEQYF
TRBV28	.	TRBJ2-5	.	TGTGCCAGCATCCGAAGCAGGGGTTGGGCAGAGACCCAGTACTTC	CASIRSRGWAETQYF